This note documents a single T cell receptor beta chain sequence. TCRdb's table, derived via immunoSEQ multiplex PCR, lists solely in-frame clones and lacks some. The table records about 270,000 clones, more than 85% of them present only once. The source of the sample is a study of blood T cell repertoires in COVID-19. V lost 1 base, J lost 7 bases, and 2 bases stayed unmatched. The CDR3 is 14 residues long. CDR1 is SGHKS, CDR2 YYEKEE, per germline (reference sequence). Sequences were obtained from peripheral blood. The receptor was derived from a person aged 18 to 35 with COVID-19, enrolled during active disease. The chain combines TRBV5-5 with TRBJ1-4, with 9 positions matching TRBD1. The CDR3 DNA reads TGTGCCAGCAGCTTGACAGGGGGCAGTGAAAAACTGTTTTTT. Translating it yields CASSLTGGSEKLFF.